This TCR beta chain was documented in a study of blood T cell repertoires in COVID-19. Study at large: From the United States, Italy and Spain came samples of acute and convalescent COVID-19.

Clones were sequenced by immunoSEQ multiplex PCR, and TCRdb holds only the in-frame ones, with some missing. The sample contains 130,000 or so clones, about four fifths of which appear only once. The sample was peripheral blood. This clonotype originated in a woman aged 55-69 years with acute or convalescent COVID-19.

The CDR3 sequence: CASSPGTSGGFEELFF. CDR3 sequence (DNA): TGTGCCAGCAGCCCTGGGACTAGCGGGGGTTTCGAGGAGCTGTTTTTT. The chain couples TRBV6-2 or TRBV6-3 to TRBJ2-2, with 14 bases aligning to TRBD2. V trimming: 6 bases; J trimming: 10 bases; junction bases outside the gene matches: 10. Germline CDR1 and CDR2: MNHEY and SVGEGT. The CDR3 consists of 16 residues.